A selection of T cell receptor beta chains follows, all from one sample in a study of shared clonotypes between healthy human individuals. Only in-frame clones appear in the TCRdb table, and some are missing; sequencing was by immunoSEQ multiplex PCR. The profile shows some 470,000 clones, about 79% of them singletons. Sequences were obtained from PBMCs. These receptors all come from a woman in her thirties or forties in good health. Some clones in this sample may be carry-over from other donors' samples. CDR3s include the opening cysteine and the closing phenylalanine or tryptophan. A D gene is named only where the DNA matches it firmly. The size entry is marked missing in some rows and otherwise reads once, few, many or a size class.

v_call	d_call	clone_size	j_call	cdr3_aa	cdr3_nt
TRBV7-8	NA	once	TRBJ2-2	CASTRDTFTGELFF	TGTGCCAGCACCCGGGACACCTTCACCGGGGAGCTGTTTTTT
TRBV30	NA	many	TRBJ2-7	CAWSPTGRYYEQYF	TGTGCCTGGAGTCCCACAGGACGGTACTACGAGCAGTACTTC
TRBV9	NA	NA	TRBJ2-2	CASSVRASANTGELFF	TGTGCCAGCAGCGTACGGGCGTCCGCGAACACCGGGGAGCTGTTTTTT
TRBV30	TRBD1	few	TRBJ2-7	CAWSSGTGVFEQYF	TGTGCCTGGAGTAGTGGGACAGGGGTTTTCGAGCAGTACTTC
TRBV7-3	NA	NA	TRBJ1-5	CASSLGIDQPQHF	TGTGCCAGCAGCTTAGGGATAGATCAGCCCCAGCATTTT
TRBV27	NA	NA	TRBJ2-2	CASSLISGPNTGELFF	TGTGCCAGCAGTCTCATCTCGGGACCTAACACCGGGGAGCTGTTTTTT
TRBV11-2	NA	NA	TRBJ2-3	CASSLGLFRDTQYF	TGTGCCAGCAGCTTAGGTCTGTTCCGGGATACGCAGTATTTT
TRBV4-3	TRBD2	NA	TRBJ2-7	CASSQVWRGSPPYEQYF	TGCGCCAGCAGCCAAGTTTGGCGCGGGAGTCCTCCCTACGAGCAGTACTTC
TRBV25-1	TRBD2	once	TRBJ2-3	CASSRAGADTQYF	TGTGCCAGCAGTCGGGCGGGGGCAGATACGCAGTATTTT
TRBV27	NA	NA	TRBJ1-2	CASSSWVGYGYTF	TGTGCCAGCAGTTCATGGGTTGGCTATGGCTACACCTTC
TRBV11-2	NA	NA	TRBJ1-1	CASSLLGITEAFF	TGTGCCAGCAGCTTGTTGGGGATCACTGAAGCTTTCTTT
TRBV14	NA	NA	TRBJ2-7	CASSQGEGAQYF	TGTGCCAGCAGCCAAGGGGAAGGGGCCCAGTACTTC
TRBV5-1	NA	NA	TRBJ1-2	CASSLDVGYGGYTF	TGCGCCAGCAGCTTGGATGTAGGGTACGGTGGCTACACCTTC
TRBV30	NA	NA	TRBJ2-1	CAWSVDRDEQFF	TGTGCCTGGAGTGTGGACCGGGATGAGCAGTTCTTC
TRBV9	TRBD1	NA	TRBJ2-7	CASSPGQVPYEQYF	TGTGCCAGCAGCCCGGGACAGGTTCCCTACGAGCAGTACTTC
TRBV10-2	TRBD2	NA	TRBJ2-5	CASSDVSGSGRKETQYF	TGCGCCAGCAGTGATGTGAGCGGGAGTGGGAGAAAAGAGACCCAGTACTTC
TRBV15	NA	NA	TRBJ1-5	CATSRDLPPNNQPQHF	TGTGCCACCAGCAGAGATCTTCCCCCTAACAATCAGCCCCAGCATTTT
TRBV29-1	NA	NA	TRBJ2-1	CSVEEGASYNEQFF	TGCAGCGTTGAAGAGGGGGCGTCGTACAATGAGCAGTTCTTC
TRBV7-2	TRBD1	NA	TRBJ1-1	CASSWRQGSVKAFF	TGTGCCAGCAGCTGGCGACAGGGCTCTGTAAAAGCTTTCTTT
TRBV5-4	NA	NA	TRBJ1-1	CASSMQGTHTEAFF	TGTGCCAGCAGCATGCAGGGGACTCACACTGAAGCTTTCTTT
TRBV15	NA	NA	TRBJ2-3	CATSRAAGGVGTDTQYF	TGTGCCACCAGCAGAGCAGCTGGAGGGGTGGGCACAGATACGCAGTATTTT
TRBV4-3	NA	NA	TRBJ2-3	CASSHLRGGSDTQYF	TGCGCCAGCAGCCACTTAAGGGGGGGTTCAGATACGCAGTATTTT
TRBV19	NA	few	TRBJ2-2	CASSGRENSGELFF	TGTGCCAGTAGTGGCAGGGAGAATTCCGGGGAGCTGTTTTTT
TRBV10-3	NA	NA	TRBJ2-1	CAISESRGHEQFF	TGTGCCATCAGTGAATCCCGGGGCCATGAGCAGTTCTTC
TRBV2	NA	once	TRBJ2-7	CARGPGPGYEQYF	TGTGCCAGGGGACCGGGGCCAGGCTACGAGCAGTACTTC